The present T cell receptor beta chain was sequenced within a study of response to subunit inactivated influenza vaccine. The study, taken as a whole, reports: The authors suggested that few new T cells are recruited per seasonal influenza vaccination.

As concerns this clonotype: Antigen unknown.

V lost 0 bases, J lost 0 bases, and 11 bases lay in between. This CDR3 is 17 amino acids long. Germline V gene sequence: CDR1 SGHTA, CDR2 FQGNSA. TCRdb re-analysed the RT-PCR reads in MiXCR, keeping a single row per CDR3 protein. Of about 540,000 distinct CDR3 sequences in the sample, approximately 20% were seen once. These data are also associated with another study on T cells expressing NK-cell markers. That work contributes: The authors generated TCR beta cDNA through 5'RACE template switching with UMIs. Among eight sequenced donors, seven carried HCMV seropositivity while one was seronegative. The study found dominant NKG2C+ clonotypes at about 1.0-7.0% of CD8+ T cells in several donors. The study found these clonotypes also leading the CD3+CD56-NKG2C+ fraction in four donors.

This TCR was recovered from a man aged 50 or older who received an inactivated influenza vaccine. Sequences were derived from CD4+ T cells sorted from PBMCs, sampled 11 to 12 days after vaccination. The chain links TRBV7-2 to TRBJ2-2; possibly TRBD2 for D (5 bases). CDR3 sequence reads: CASSLALSSTNTGELFF. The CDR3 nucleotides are TGTGCCAGCAGCTTAGCGCTGTCTAGCACGAACACCGGGGAGCTGTTTTTT.